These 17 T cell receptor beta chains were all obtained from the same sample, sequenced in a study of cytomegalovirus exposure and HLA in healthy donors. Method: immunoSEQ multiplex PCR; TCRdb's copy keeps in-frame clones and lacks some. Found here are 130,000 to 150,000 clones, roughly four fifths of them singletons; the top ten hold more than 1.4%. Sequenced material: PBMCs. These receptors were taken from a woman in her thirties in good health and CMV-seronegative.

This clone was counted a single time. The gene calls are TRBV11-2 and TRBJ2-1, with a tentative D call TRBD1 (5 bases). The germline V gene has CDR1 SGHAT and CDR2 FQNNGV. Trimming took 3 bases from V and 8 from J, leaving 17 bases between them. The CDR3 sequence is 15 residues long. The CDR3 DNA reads TGTGCCAGCAGCTTGAATACAGGACCATTGGATGAGCAGTTCTTC. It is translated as CASSLNTGPLDEQFF.

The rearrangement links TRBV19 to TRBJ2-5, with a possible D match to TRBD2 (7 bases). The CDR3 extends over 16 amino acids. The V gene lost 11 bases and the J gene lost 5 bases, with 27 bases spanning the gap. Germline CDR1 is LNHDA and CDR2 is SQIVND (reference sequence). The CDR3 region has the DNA TGTGCCGCGAGTTCGAGTGGGGGGGCCTCTTGGGAGACCCAGTACTTC. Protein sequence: CAASSSGGASWETQYF.

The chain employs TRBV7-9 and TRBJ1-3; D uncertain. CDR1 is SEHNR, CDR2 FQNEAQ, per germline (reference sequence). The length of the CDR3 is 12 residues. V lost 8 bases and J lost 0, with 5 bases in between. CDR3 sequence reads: CASGPSGNTIYF. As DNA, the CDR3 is TGTGCCAGCGGCCCCTCTGGAAACACCATATATTTT.

CDR3 bases: TGTGCCAGCAGCTTACAGACAGGGACTCTCTACGAGCAGTACTTC. Protein product: CASSLQTGTLYEQYF. The V call is TRBV7-8, the J call TRBJ2-7; weak D call: TRBD1 (7 bases). The CDR3 spans 15 residues. Trimming took off 2 bases at V and 3 bases at J, with 14 bases between the two ends. Germline V gives CDR1 SGHVS, CDR2 FQNEAQ.

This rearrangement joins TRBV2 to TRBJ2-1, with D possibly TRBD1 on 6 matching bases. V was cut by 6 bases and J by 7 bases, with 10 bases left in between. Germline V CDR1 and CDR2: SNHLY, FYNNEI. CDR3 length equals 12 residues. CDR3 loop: CASRGQFNEQFF. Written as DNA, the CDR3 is TGTGCCAGCAGAGGACAGTTTAATGAGCAGTTCTTC.

CDR3 coding DNA: TGTGCCAGCAGTTTAGCGGGGGACACAGATACGCAGTATTTT. Its protein product is CASSLAGDTDTQYF. The chain uses TRBV28 and TRBJ2-3, with TRBD2 identical over 7 bases. Per the germline V gene, CDR1 is MDHEN and CDR2 is SYDVKM. The CDR3 runs to 14 residues. V shed 2 bases and J 2 bases; nucleotides not matched to a gene: 1. The full variable domain, in which reference TRBV28 and TRBJ2-3 provide the parts outside the CDR3, is DVKVTQSSRYLVKRTGEKVFLECVQDMDHENMFWYRQDPGLGLRLIYFSYDVKMKEKGDIPEGYSVSREKKERFSLILESASTNQTSMYLCASSLAGDTDTQYFGPGTRLTVL.

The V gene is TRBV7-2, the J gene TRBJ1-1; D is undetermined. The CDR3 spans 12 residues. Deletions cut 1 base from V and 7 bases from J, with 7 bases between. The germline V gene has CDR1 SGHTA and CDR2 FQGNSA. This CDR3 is CASSLDGSEAFF. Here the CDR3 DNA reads TGTGCCAGCAGCTTAGATGGCAGTGAAGCTTTCTTT.

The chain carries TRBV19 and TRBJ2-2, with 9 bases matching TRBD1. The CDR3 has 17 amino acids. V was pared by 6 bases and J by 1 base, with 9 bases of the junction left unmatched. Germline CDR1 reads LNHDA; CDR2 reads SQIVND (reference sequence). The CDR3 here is CASSDETGGWNTGELFF. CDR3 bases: TGTGCCAGTAGCGATGAGACAGGGGGGTGGAACACCGGGGAGCTGTTTTTT.

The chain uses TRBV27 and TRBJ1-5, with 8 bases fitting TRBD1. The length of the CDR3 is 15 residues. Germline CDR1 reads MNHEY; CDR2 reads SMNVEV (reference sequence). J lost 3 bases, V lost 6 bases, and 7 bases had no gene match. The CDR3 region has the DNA TGTGCCAGCAGCGAGGGACAGGAGATCAATCAGCCCCAGCATTTT. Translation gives CASSEGQEINQPQHF.

In nucleotides, the CDR3 is TGTGCCAGCTCACCCCCCCCAGGATACAATGAGCAGTTCTTC. Its protein product is CASSPPPGYNEQFF. The chain employs TRBV18 and TRBJ2-1, with D unclear. This CDR3 contains 14 residues. Looked up from germline, CDR1 is KGHSH and CDR2 is LQKENI. V dropped 3 bases and J dropped 4 bases, with 10 bases sitting between them.

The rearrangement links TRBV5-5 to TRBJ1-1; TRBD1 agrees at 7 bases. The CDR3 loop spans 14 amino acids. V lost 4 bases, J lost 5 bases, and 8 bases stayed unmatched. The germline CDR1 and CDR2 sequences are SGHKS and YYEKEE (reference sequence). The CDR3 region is CASSIVDRVTEAFF. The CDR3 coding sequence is TGTGCCAGCAGCATTGTTGACAGGGTTACTGAAGCTTTCTTT.

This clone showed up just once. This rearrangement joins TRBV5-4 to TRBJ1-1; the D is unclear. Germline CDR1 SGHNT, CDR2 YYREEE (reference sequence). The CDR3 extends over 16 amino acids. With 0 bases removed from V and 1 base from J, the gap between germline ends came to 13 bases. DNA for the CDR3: TGTGCCAGCAGCTTGGAGTTGACGGGGAGGAACACTGAAGCTTTCTTT. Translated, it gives CASSLELTGRNTEAFF.

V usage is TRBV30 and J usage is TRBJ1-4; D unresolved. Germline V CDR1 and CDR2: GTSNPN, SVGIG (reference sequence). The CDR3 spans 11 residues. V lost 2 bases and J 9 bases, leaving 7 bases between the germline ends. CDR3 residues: CAWSSSQKLFF. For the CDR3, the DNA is TGTGCCTGGAGTAGCTCACAAAAACTGTTTTTT. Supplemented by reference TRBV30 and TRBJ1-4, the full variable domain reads SQTIHQWPATLVQPVGSPLSLECTVEGTSNPNLYWYRQAAGRGLQLLFYSVGIGQISSEVPQNLSASRPQDRQFILSSKKLLLSDSGFYLCAWSSSQKLFFGSGTQLSVL.

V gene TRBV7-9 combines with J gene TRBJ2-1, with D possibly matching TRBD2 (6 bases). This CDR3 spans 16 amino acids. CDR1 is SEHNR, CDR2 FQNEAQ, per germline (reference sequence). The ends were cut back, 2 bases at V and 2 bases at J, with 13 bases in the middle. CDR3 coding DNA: TGTGCCAGCAGCTTAACCGGGACTCCCGCCTACAATGAGCAGTTCTTC. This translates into CASSLTGTPAYNEQFF.

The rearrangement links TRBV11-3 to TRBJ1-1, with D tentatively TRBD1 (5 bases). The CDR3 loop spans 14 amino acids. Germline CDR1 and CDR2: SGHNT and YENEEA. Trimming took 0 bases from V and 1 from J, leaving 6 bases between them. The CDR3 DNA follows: TGTGCCAGCAGCTTAGAGGGGGGGAACACTGAAGCTTTCTTT. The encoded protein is CASSLEGGNTEAFF.

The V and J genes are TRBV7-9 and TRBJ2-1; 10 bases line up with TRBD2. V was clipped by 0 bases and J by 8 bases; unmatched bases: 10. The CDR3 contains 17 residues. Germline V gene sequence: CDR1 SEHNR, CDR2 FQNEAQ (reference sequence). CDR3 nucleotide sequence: TGTGCCAGCAGCTTAGCTAGCGGGGGGACTATTGGGGATGAGCAGTTCTTC. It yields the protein CASSLASGGTIGDEQFF.

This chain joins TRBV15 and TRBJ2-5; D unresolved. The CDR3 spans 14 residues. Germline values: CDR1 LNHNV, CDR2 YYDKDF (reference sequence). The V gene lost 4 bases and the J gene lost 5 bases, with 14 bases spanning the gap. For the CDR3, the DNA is TGTGCCACCAGCACGACACGGCGAGATGAGACCCAGTACTTC. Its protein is CATSTTRRDETQYF.